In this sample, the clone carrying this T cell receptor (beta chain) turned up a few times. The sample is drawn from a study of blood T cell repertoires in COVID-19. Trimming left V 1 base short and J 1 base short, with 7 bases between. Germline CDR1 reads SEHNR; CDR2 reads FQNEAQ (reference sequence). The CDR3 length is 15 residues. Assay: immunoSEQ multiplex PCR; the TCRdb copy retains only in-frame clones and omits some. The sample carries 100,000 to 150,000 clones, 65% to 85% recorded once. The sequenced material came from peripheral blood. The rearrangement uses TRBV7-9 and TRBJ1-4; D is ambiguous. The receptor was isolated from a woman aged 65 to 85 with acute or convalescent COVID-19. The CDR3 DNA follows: TGTGCCAGCAGCTTAGGGAGCCAAACTAATGAAAAACTGTTTTTT. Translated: CASSLGSQTNEKLFF.